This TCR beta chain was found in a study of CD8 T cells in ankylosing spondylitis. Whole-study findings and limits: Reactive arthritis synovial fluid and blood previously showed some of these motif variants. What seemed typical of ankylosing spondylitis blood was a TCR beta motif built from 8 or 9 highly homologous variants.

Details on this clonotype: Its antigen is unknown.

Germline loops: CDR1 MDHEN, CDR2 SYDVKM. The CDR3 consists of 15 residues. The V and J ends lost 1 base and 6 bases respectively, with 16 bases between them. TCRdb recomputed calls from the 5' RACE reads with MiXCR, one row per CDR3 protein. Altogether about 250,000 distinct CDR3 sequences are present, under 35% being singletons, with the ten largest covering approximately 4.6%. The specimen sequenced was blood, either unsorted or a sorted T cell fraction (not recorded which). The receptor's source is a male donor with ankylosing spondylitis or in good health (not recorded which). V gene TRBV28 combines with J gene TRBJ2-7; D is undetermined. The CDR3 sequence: CASSLSAARSGEQYF. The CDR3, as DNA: TGTGCCAGCAGTTTATCGGCGGCTAGGTCGGGCGAGCAGTACTTC. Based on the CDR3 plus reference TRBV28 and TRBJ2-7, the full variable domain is DVKVTQSSRYLVKRTGEKVFLECVQDMDHENMFWYRQDPGLGLRLIYFSYDVKMKEKGDIPEGYSVSREKKERFSLILESASTNQTSMYLCASSLSAARSGEQYFGPGTRLTVT.